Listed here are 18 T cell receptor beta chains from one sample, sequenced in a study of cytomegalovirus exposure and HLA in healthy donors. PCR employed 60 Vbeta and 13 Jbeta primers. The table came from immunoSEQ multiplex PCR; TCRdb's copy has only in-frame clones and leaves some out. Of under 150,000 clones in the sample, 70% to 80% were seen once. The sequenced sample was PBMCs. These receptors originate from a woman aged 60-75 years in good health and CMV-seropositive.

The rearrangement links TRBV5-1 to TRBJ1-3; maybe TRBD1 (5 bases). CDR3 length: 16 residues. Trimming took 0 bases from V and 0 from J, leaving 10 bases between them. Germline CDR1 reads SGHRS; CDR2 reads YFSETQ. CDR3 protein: CASSLGQGVSGNTIYF. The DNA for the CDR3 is TGCGCCAGCAGCTTGGGGCAGGGTGTCTCTGGAAACACCATATATTTT. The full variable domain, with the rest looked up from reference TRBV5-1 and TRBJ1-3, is KAGVTQTPRYLIKTRGQQVTLSCSPISGHRSVSWYQQTPGQGLQFLFEYFSETQRNKGNFPGRFSGRQFSNSRSEMNVSTLELGDSALYLCASSLGQGVSGNTIYFGEGSWLTVV.

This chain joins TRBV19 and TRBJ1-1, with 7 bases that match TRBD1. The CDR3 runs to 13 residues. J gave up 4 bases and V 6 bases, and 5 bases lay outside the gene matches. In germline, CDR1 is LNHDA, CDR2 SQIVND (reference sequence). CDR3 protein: CASREDRSTEAFF. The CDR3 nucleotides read TGTGCCAGTAGGGAGGACAGGAGCACTGAAGCTTTCTTT. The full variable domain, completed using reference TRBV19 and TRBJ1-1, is DGGITQSPKYLFRKEGQNVTLSCEQNLNHDAMYWYRQDPGQGLRLIYYSQIVNDFQKGDIAEGYSVSREKKESFPLTVTSAQKNPTAFYLCASREDRSTEAFFGQGTRLTVV.

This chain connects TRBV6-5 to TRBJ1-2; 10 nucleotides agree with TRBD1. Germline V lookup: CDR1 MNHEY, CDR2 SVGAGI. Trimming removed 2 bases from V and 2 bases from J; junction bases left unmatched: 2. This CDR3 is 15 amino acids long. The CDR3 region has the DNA TGTGCCAGCAGTTACGGACAGGGGGTGAACTATGGCTACACCTTC. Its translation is CASSYGQGVNYGYTF.

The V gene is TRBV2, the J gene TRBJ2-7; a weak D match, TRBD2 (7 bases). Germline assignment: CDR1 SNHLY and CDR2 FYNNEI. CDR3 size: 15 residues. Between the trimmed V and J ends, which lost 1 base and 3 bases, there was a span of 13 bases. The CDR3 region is CASSEGRGPYYEQYF. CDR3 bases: TGTGCCAGCAGTGAAGGGCGGGGGCCTTACTACGAGCAGTACTTC.

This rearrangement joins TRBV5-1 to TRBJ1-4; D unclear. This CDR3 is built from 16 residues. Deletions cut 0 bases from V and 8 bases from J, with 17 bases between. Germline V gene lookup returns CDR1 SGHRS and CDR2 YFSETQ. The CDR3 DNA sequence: TGCGCCAGCAGCTTGGGAGGAGGAGGAGTAGGGGAAAAACTGTTTTTT. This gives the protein CASSLGGGGVGEKLFF.

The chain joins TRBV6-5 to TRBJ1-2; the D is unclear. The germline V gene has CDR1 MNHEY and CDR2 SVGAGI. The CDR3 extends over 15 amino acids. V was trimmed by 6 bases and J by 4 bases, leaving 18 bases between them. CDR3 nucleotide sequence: TGTGCCAGCAGCCCCGACTCTTCTCGGTCCTATGGCTACACCTTC. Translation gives CASSPDSSRSYGYTF.

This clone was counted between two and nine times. The chain's CDR3 is CASRTGSYEQYF. The CDR3 DNA reads TGTGCCAGCAGGACAGGCTCCTACGAGCAGTACTTC. This chain connects TRBV2 to TRBJ2-7; tentative D call: TRBD1 (6 bases). The germline V gene encodes CDR1 SNHLY and CDR2 FYNNEI. Trimming removed 6 bases from V and 0 bases from J, with 6 bases in between. The CDR3 spans 12 residues.

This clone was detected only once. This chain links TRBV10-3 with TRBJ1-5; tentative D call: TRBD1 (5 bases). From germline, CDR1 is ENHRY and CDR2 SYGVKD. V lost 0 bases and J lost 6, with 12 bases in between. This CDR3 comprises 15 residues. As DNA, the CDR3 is TGTGCCATCAGTGAGTCGCAGGGCCGAAGTCAGCCCCAGCATTTT. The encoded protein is CAISESQGRSQPQHF.

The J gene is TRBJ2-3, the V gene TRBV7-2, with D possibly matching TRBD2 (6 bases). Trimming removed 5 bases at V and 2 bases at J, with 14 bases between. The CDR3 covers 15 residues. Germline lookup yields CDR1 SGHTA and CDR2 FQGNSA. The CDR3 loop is CASSQTRHYTDTQYF. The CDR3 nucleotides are TGTGCCAGCAGCCAGACTAGACATTACACAGATACGCAGTATTTT.

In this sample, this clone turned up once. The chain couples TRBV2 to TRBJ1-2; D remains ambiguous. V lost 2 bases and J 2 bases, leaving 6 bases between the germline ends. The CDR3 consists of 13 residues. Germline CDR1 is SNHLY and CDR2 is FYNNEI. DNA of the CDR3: TGTGCCAGCAGTGAATTAGAAAACTATGGCTACACCTTC. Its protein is CASSELENYGYTF.

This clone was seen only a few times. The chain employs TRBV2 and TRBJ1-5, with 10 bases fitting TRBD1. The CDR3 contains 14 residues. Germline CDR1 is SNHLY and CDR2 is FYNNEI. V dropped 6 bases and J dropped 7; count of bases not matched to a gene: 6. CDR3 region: CASRPGQGVQPQHF. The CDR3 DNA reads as TGTGCCAGCAGACCCGGACAGGGGGTACAGCCCCAGCATTTT. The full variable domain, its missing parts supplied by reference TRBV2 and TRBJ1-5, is EPEVTQTPSHQVTQMGQEVILRCVPISNHLYFYWYRQILGQKVEFLVSFYNNEISEKSEIFDDQFSVERPDGSNFTLKIRSTKLEDSAMYFCASRPGQGVQPQHFGDGTRLSIL.

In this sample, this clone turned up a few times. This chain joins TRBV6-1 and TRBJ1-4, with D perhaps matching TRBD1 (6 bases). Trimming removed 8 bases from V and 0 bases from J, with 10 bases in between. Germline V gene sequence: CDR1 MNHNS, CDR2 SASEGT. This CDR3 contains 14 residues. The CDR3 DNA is TGTGCCAGCGGCACAGGGACAACTAATGAAAAACTGTTTTTT. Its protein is CASGTGTTNEKLFF.

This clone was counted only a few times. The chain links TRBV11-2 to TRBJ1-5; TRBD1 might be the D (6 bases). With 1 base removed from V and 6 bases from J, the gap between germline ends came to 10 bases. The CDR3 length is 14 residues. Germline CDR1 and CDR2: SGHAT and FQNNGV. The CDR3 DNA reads TGTGCCAGCAGCTTAGGCAGGGGTAGTCAGCCCCAGCATTTT. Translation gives CASSLGRGSQPQHF.

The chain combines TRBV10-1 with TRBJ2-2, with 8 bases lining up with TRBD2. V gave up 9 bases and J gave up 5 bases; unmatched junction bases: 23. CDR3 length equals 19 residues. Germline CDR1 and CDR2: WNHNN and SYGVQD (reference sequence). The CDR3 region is CASPRTLEGGREVTGELFF. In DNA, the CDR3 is TGCGCCAGTCCAAGGACCCTCGAGGGGGGGCGGGAGGTAACCGGGGAGCTGTTTTTT.

For the CDR3, the DNA is TGTGCCACCAGCAGAGATCGGGCAGGGGAAGAAGCTTTCTTT. This sequence encodes CATSRDRAGEEAFF. The V and J genes are TRBV15 and TRBJ1-1, with D tentatively TRBD1 (6 bases). V was shortened by 0 bases and J by 8 bases, with 13 bases between the two germline ends. This CDR3 is built from 14 residues. The germline CDR1 and CDR2 sequences are LNHNV and YYDKDF (reference sequence).

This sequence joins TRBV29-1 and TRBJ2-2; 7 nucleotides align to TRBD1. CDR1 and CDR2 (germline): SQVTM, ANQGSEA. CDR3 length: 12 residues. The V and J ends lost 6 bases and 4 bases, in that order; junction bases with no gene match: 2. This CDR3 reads CSVPGGTGELFF. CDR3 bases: TGCAGCGTCCCAGGGGGCACCGGGGAGCTGTTTTTT.

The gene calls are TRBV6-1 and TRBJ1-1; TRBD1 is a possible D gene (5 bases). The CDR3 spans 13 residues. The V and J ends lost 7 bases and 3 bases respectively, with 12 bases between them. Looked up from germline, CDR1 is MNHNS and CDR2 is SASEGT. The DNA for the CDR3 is TGTGCCAGCATAGAGACAGAGTACACTGAAGCTTTCTTT. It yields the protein CASIETEYTEAFF.

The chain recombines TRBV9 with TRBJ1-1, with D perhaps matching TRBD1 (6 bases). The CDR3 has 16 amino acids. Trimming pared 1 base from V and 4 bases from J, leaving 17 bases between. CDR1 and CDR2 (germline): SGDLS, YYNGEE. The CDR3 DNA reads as TGTGCCAGCAGCGTACTCCGGGTCAGGGGATGCACTGAAGCTTTCTTT. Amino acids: CASSVLRVRGCTEAFF.